Each of the 21 T cell receptor beta chains below was sequenced from the same sample in a study of Ad26.COV2.S vaccination and SARS-CoV-2 variants. Treatment meaning: 19 received Ad26.COV2.S at low or high dose, single or two shots; five or six received placebo; per-sample allocation not given. At day 63 after the first vaccine or placebo injection, samples were drawn. The data were produced by immunoSEQ multiplex PCR, yet TCRdb's version contains in-frame clones alone and is incomplete. Among some 500,000 clones listed, 89% were seen once. The source was peripheral blood, collected in a trial of Ad26.COV2.S vaccine versus placebo. These receptors were collected from a person between 18 and 60 years old who received the Ad26.COV2.S COVID-19 vaccine or a placebo.

This clone came up once. The chain uses TRBV5-4 and TRBJ2-1, with 10 bases that match TRBD2. Trimming at V came to 3 bases and at J to 8 bases, leaving 5 bases not matched to a gene. CDR1 and CDR2 (germline): SGHNT, YYREEE (reference sequence). This CDR3 has 14 residues. CDR3 nucleotide sequence: TGTGCCAGCAGCTCTAGCGGGAGAAGGTATGAGCAGTTCTTC. As protein: CASSSSGRRYEQFF.

A few counts support this clone. The genes are TRBV5-5 and TRBJ2-2, with D tentatively TRBD1 or TRBD2 (5 bases each). V shed 2 bases and J shed 5 bases, with 10 bases lying between them. The CDR3 contains 14 residues. CDR1 is SGHKS, CDR2 YYEKEE, per germline (reference sequence). The CDR3 nucleotides are TGTGCCAGCAGCTTTCGTTGGGGGACCGGGGAGCTGTTTTTT. Amino acid sequence: CASSFRWGTGELFF.

The rearrangement joins TRBV18 to TRBJ1-2; 9 positions agree with TRBD1. Germline CDR1 KGHSH, CDR2 LQKENI. V lost 5 bases, J lost 8 bases, and 6 bases stayed unmatched. This CDR3 is 13 amino acids long. This CDR3 reads CASSWDRDKGYTF. The CDR3 DNA reads TGTGCCAGCTCATGGGACAGGGACAAGGGCTACACCTTC.

This chain connects TRBV3-1 (or the pseudogene TRBV3-2) to TRBJ2-2, with 7 bases fitting TRBD1. V lost 1 base, J lost 4 bases, and 15 bases stayed unmatched. The CDR3 sequence is 19 residues long. The germline V gene has CDR1 LGHDT and CDR2 YNNKEL (reference sequence). CDR3 sequence (DNA): TGTGCCAGCAGCCAAGGATGGGCAAGGGGGCCAGTGGGCACCGGGGAGCTGTTTTTT. Its protein product is CASSQGWARGPVGTGELFF.

The chain has TRBV7-8 and TRBJ2-7; 7 positions agree with TRBD2. CDR1 and CDR2 from the germline V gene are SGHVS and FQNEAQ. This CDR3 region has 14 residues. The ends lost 3 bases at V and 3 bases at J; junction bases unmatched: 5. CDR3 coding DNA: TGTGCCAGCAGCTTGCGGGGGTCCCACTACGAGCAGTACTTC. Translating it yields CASSLRGSHYEQYF.

The V gene is TRBV13, the J gene TRBJ2-3; no definite D call. Germline assignment: CDR1 PRHDT and CDR2 FYEKMQ (reference sequence). The CDR3 is 13 residues long. V was trimmed by 5 bases and J by 3 bases, leaving 9 bases between them. In DNA form, the CDR3 reads TGTGCCAGCAGCCCCGAGGATACAGATACGCAGTATTTT. The encoded protein is CASSPEDTDTQYF.

The V and J genes are TRBV18 and TRBJ2-7; no clear D gene. Germline-derived CDR1 and CDR2 are KGHSH and LQKENI. V lost 4 bases and J lost 4, with 11 bases in between. The CDR3 consists of 13 residues. CDR3 DNA sequence: TGTGCCAGCTCACAAAGTCGGCCTTACGAGCAGTACTTC. Protein sequence: CASSQSRPYEQYF. Filled out from reference TRBV18 and TRBJ2-7, the complete variable domain reads NAGVMQNPRHLVRRRGQEARLRCSPMKGHSHVYWYRQLPEEGLKFMVYLQKENIIDESGMPKERFSAEFPKEGPSILRIQQVVRGDSAAYFCASSQSRPYEQYFGPGTRLTVT.

This sequence joins TRBV20-1 and TRBJ2-2, with 7 bases lining up with TRBD1. This CDR3 region has 14 residues. V was clipped by 3 bases and J by 3 bases; unmatched bases: 4. Germline CDR1 and CDR2: DFQATT and SNEGSKA (reference sequence). The CDR3 region is CSASKGADTGELFF. The CDR3 region has the DNA TGCAGTGCTAGTAAGGGGGCGGACACCGGGGAGCTGTTTTTT.

V usage is TRBV19 and J usage is TRBJ2-2, with 12 bases that match TRBD2. V lost 1 base, J lost 6 bases, and 15 bases stayed unmatched. The CDR3 runs 20 residues. CDR1 and CDR2 (germline): LNHDA, SQIVND (reference sequence). The CDR3 sequence: CASSIGWTSGIGGFAGELFF. The CDR3 DNA is TGTGCCAGTAGTATAGGTTGGACTAGCGGGATCGGGGGATTCGCCGGGGAGCTGTTTTTT. The variable domain in full, completed from reference TRBV19 and TRBJ2-2, reads DGGITQSPKYLFRKEGQNVTLSCEQNLNHDAMYWYRQDPGQGLRLIYYSQIVNDFQKGDIAEGYSVSREKKESFPLTVTSAQKNPTAFYLCASSIGWTSGIGGFAGELFFGEGSRLTVL.

V is TRBV2 and J is TRBJ1-6, with D possibly being TRBD1 (5 bases). Trimming stripped 5 bases from V and 4 bases from J, with 12 bases between. Germline V gene lookup returns CDR1 SNHLY and CDR2 FYNNEI. There are 15 residues in the CDR3. In nucleotides, the CDR3 is TGTGCCAGCAGTTACCGGACACAGTATAATTCACCCCTCCACTTT. It is translated as CASSYRTQYNSPLHF.

The V and J genes are TRBV10-3 and TRBJ2-5; 7 bases are shared with TRBD1. Germline trimming cut 8 bases from V and 10 bases from J; bases unmatched to any gene: 10. The CDR3 contains 12 residues. CDR1 is ENHRY and CDR2 is SYGVKD in the germline V gene. This CDR3 reads CAIGTDIAVQYF. The CDR3 DNA reads as TGTGCCATCGGGACAGACATTGCGGTCCAGTACTTC.

The genes are TRBV12-5 and TRBJ2-3; D gene unclear. This CDR3 is built from 13 residues. CDR1 is LGHNT and CDR2 is FRNRAP in the germline V gene. V lost 3 bases to trimming and J lost 1 base, with 5 bases between them. DNA for the CDR3: TGTGCTAGTGGTTTCGACGGCACAGATACGCAGTATTTT. Its protein is CASGFDGTDTQYF.

In this sample, this clone turned up many times. The chain has TRBV6-1 and TRBJ1-6; D gene ambiguous. V dropped 3 bases and J dropped 0 bases, with 9 bases sitting between them. The CDR3 contains 16 residues. Germline V gene data show CDR1 as MNHNS and CDR2 as SASEGT. CDR3 in amino acids: CASSDTARSYNSPLHF. In DNA, the CDR3 is TGTGCCAGCAGTGACACAGCACGCTCCTATAATTCACCCCTCCACTTT.

The chain employs TRBV11-2 and TRBJ1-1, with a tentative D call TRBD1 (5 bases). V lost 4 bases, J lost 7 bases, and 13 bases lay in between. Germline loops: CDR1 SGHAT, CDR2 FQNNGV. The length of the CDR3 is 13 residues. This CDR3 is CASSSDRGLEAFF. For the CDR3, the DNA is TGTGCCAGCAGCTCTGATAGGGGCCTTGAAGCTTTCTTT.

This chain links TRBV27 with TRBJ1-1; D gene unclear. CDR3 length: 13 amino acids. In germline, CDR1 is MNHEY, CDR2 SMNVEV (reference sequence). The V end lost 1 base, the J end lost 1 base, and 4 bases lay between the germline ends. CDR3 nucleotide sequence: TGTGCCAGCAGTTTATACAAGAACACTGAAGCTTTCTTT. Translated, it gives CASSLYKNTEAFF.

The chain uses TRBV6-2 or TRBV6-3 and TRBJ2-1, with D unresolved. V lost 5 bases, J lost 9 bases, and 8 bases lay in between. The germline V gene has CDR1 MNHEY and CDR2 SVGEGT. The CDR3 loop spans 11 amino acids. The CDR3, as DNA: TGTGCCAGCAGTCATTTATCTGAGCAGTTCTTC. Translating gives CASSHLSEQFF.

J is TRBJ2-1 and V is TRBV7-2; 11 nucleotides align to TRBD2. The J segment lost 8 bases and the V segment lost 2 bases, leaving 8 bases of the junction unmatched. Per germline, CDR1 SGHTA and CDR2 FQGNSA. The CDR3 runs 16 residues. The CDR3 reads CASSLRPSGGFDEQFF. The CDR3 DNA sequence: TGTGCCAGCAGCTTAAGGCCTAGCGGGGGGTTCGATGAGCAGTTCTTC.

Concerning this clone itself: Other DNA sequences in the sample encode the same CDR3. V gene TRBV5-1 combines with J gene TRBJ2-1, with D maybe TRBD1 (6 bases). The CDR3 has 14 residues. V dropped 3 bases and J dropped 4 bases, with 11 bases sitting between them. Germline V lookup: CDR1 SGHRS, CDR2 YFSETQ. CDR3 DNA sequence: TGCGCCAGCAGCTCGGGACAATCATACAATGAGCAGTTCTTC. Residues: CASSSGQSYNEQFF.

The chain recombines TRBV6-5 with TRBJ1-2; a possible D gene is TRBD1 (6 bases). The CDR3 has 15 residues. The ends were cut back, 5 bases at V and 0 bases at J, with 13 bases in the middle. CDR1 MNHEY and CDR2 SVGAGI come from the germline V gene. The CDR3 sequence is CASSLLQGSNYGYTF. As DNA, the CDR3 is TGTGCCAGCAGTCTCCTACAGGGATCTAACTATGGCTACACCTTC.

The J gene is TRBJ1-1, the V gene TRBV7-3; D might be TRBD1 (6 bases). Germline assignment: CDR1 SGHTA and CDR2 FQGTGA. V was clipped by 5 bases and J by 0 bases, with 13 bases between them. CDR3 length: 15 amino acids. CDR3 loop: CASSMGHPMNTEAFF. The CDR3 DNA is TGTGCCAGCAGCATGGGACACCCCATGAACACTGAAGCTTTCTTT.

This chain joins TRBV15 and TRBJ1-2; 9 bases line up with TRBD1. Germline assignment: CDR1 LNHNV and CDR2 YYDKDF (reference sequence). V dropped 3 bases and J dropped 8; count of bases not matched to a gene: 7. The CDR3 runs 14 residues. The CDR3 DNA reads TGTGCCACCAGCAGCTTACAGGGGGCAGGGGGCTACACCTTC. This translates into CATSSLQGAGGYTF.